The 21 T cell receptor beta chains reported below all come from one sample, sequenced in a study of OX40 agonist ivuxolimab in advanced cancers. Clones were sequenced by immunoSEQ multiplex PCR, and TCRdb holds only the in-frame ones, with some missing. The data show some 74,000 clones, roughly 88% seen once. The source was CD4+ or CD8+ T cells sorted from blood, collected in a trial of the OX40 agonist ivuxolimab. The source of these receptors is an adult with an advanced solid tumor such as melanoma, head and neck, liver or kidney cancer.

J is TRBJ1-4 and V is TRBV2, with a possible D match to TRBD1 (5 bases). V shed 5 bases and J shed 6 bases, with 16 bases lying between them. This CDR3 region has 15 residues. CDR1 is SNHLY, CDR2 FYNNEI, per germline. The CDR3 sequence: CASSLDGTNYEKLFF. The CDR3 nucleotides are TGTGCCAGCAGTCTAGACGGGACGAATTATGAAAAACTGTTTTTT.

The V call is TRBV28, the J call TRBJ2-2, with 7 bases fitting TRBD2. The CDR3 runs to 17 residues. The ends lost 5 bases at V and 2 bases at J; junction bases unmatched: 11. Germline V gives CDR1 MDHEN, CDR2 SYDVKM. Here the CDR3 DNA reads TGTGCCAGCAGTCCGGGGGGATTGGGAGGAAACACCGGGGAGCTGTTTTTT. Translating it yields CASSPGGLGGNTGELFF.

V usage is TRBV2 and J usage is TRBJ1-2; TRBD1 matches 7 bases. CDR1 SNHLY and CDR2 FYNNEI come from the germline V gene. The CDR3 spans 13 residues. V lost 6 bases and J lost 2; bases outside the gene matches: 3. CDR3 nucleotides: TGTGCCAGCAGGGTGGACAGGAACTATGGCTACACCTTC. Translation gives CASRVDRNYGYTF.

V usage is TRBV5-6 and J usage is TRBJ2-1, with D tentatively TRBD2 (6 bases). V was trimmed by 4 bases and J by 6 bases, leaving 11 bases between them. The CDR3 loop spans 13 amino acids. CDR1 is SGHDT, CDR2 YYEEEE, per germline. CDR3 DNA: TGTGCCAGCAGCCAACCGGGACTCAATGAGCAGTTCTTC. Encoded protein: CASSQPGLNEQFF.

The CDR3 loop reads CASSLSSGGETQYF. The CDR3 DNA sequence: TGTGCCAGCAGCCTTAGTTCGGGGGGGGAGACCCAGTACTTC. This rearrangement joins TRBV7-9 to TRBJ2-5; 8 nucleotides line up with TRBD2. Trimming took 5 bases from V and 5 from J; bases not matched to a gene: 7. The germline gives CDR1 SEHNR, CDR2 FQNEAQ (reference sequence). The CDR3 length is 14 residues.

The rearrangement joins TRBV7-2 to TRBJ2-7; D is possibly TRBD1 (6 bases). This CDR3 is built from 14 residues. Germline CDR1 SGHTA, CDR2 FQGNSA. V was shortened by 1 base and J by 7 bases, with 14 bases between the two germline ends. DNA for the CDR3: TGTGCCAGCAGCTTAGAAGGTCAGGGGCGGGAGCAGTACTTC. This translates into CASSLEGQGREQYF.

V usage is TRBV7-8 and J usage is TRBJ1-4; D is possibly TRBD1 (5 bases). Germline CDR1 reads SGHVS; CDR2 reads FQNEAQ. There are 16 residues in the CDR3. Between the trimmed V and J ends, which lost 5 bases and 1 base, there was a span of 14 bases. In DNA, the CDR3 is TGTGCCAGCAGCCCAGAGCGGGACGTAACTAATGAAAAACTGTTTTTT. It encodes CASSPERDVTNEKLFF.

This chain's CDR3 is CASSYLNWNTEAFF. The CDR3 bases are TGTGCCAGTAGTTATCTGAACTGGAACACTGAAGCTTTCTTT. V usage is TRBV19 and J usage is TRBJ1-1; no reliable D call. Germline V lookup: CDR1 LNHDA, CDR2 SQIVND (reference sequence). The V end lost 5 bases, the J end lost 1 base, and 11 bases lay between the germline ends. CDR3 length: 14 amino acids.

The genes are TRBV7-8 and TRBJ1-4, with D uncertain. With 5 bases removed from V and 4 bases from J, the gap between germline ends came to 14 bases. The V gene's germline CDR1 is SGHVS and CDR2 FQNEAQ. This CDR3 spans 15 amino acids. In nucleotides, the CDR3 is TGTGCCAGCAGCCAAACACCTAACTTTAATGAAAAACTGTTTTTT. Its protein product is CASSQTPNFNEKLFF.

In its sample, this clone was seen once. The chain joins TRBV9 to TRBJ1-1, with D possibly being TRBD1 (5 bases). Trimming took off 4 bases at V and 0 bases at J, with 13 bases between the two ends. There are 15 residues in the CDR3. Germline V gene sequence: CDR1 SGDLS, CDR2 YYNGEE. The CDR3 protein is CASSPRQILNTEAFF. CDR3 sequence (DNA): TGTGCCAGCAGCCCGCGACAGATTTTGAACACTGAAGCTTTCTTT.

The genes are TRBV18 and TRBJ1-1; D gene uncertain. The V gene lost 3 bases and the J gene lost 6 bases, with 14 bases spanning the gap. Germline V gene sequence: CDR1 KGHSH, CDR2 LQKENI. This CDR3 is built from 14 residues. Here the CDR3 DNA reads TGTGCCAGCTCACCCCAATCCGGAGGGTCTGAAGCTTTCTTT. It is translated as CASSPQSGGSEAFF.

The chain links TRBV7-3 to TRBJ2-3, with D perhaps matching TRBD1 (6 bases). Germline V lookup: CDR1 SGHTA, CDR2 FQGTGA. Trimming took 3 bases from V and 2 from J, leaving 6 bases between them. CDR3 length: 13 residues. The CDR3 nucleotides are TGTGCCAGCAGCTTGGGACACACAGATACGCAGTATTTT. It specifies CASSLGHTDTQYF.

This clone occurred once. This chain links TRBV9 with TRBJ2-2; D is undetermined. Germline V gene sequence: CDR1 SGDLS, CDR2 YYNGEE. This CDR3 comprises 15 residues. V was trimmed by 0 bases and J by 0 bases, leaving 6 bases between them. CDR3 region: CASSVGSSNTGELFF. The CDR3 DNA reads TGTGCCAGCAGCGTAGGGAGTTCGAACACCGGGGAGCTGTTTTTT.

This rearrangement joins TRBV15 to TRBJ2-2; D is unresolved. Germline CDR1 LNHNV, CDR2 YYDKDF (reference sequence). The V end was cut by 0 bases, the J end by 7 bases, with 12 bases between. This CDR3 comprises 15 residues. The CDR3 DNA sequence: TGTGCCACCAGCAGAGATCTTCGAAGTAACGGGGAGCTGTTTTTT. This sequence encodes CATSRDLRSNGELFF.

The genes are TRBV28 and TRBJ1-2; D unclear. With 6 bases removed from V and 7 bases from J, the gap between germline ends came to 12 bases. The germline V gene has CDR1 MDHEN and CDR2 SYDVKM. This CDR3 is built from 12 residues. CDR3 protein: CASRHPVSGYTF. Written as DNA, the CDR3 is TGTGCCAGCAGACATCCGGTCTCTGGCTACACCTTC.

This chain uses TRBV13 with TRBJ2-1; 8 positions match TRBD2. The CDR3 is 14 residues long. Germline CDR1 PRHDT, CDR2 FYEKMQ (reference sequence). V lost 0 bases, J lost 8 bases, and 3 bases stayed unmatched. Here the CDR3 DNA reads TGTGCCAGCAGCTTAGGCGTGCGGGGGGATGAGCAGTTCTTC. Protein product: CASSLGVRGDEQFF.

J is TRBJ2-2 and V is TRBV9; D is undetermined. V lost 0 bases to trimming and J lost 7 bases, with 16 bases between them. This CDR3 region has 16 residues. Germline values: CDR1 SGDLS, CDR2 YYNGEE. CDR3 loop: CASSVGPPPVSGELFF. In DNA, the CDR3 is TGTGCCAGCAGCGTAGGTCCCCCGCCGGTCAGCGGGGAGCTGTTTTTT.

The table lists this clone with a count of one. The V and J genes are TRBV6-1 and TRBJ2-7; either TRBD1 or TRBD2 may fit D (5 bases each). The germline V gene has CDR1 MNHNS and CDR2 SASEGT. This CDR3 has 14 residues. Trimming stripped 7 bases from V and 0 bases from J, with 13 bases between. The CDR3 region is CASTGLRGSYEQYF. DNA for the CDR3: TGTGCCAGCACCGGCTTGAGGGGCTCCTACGAGCAGTACTTC.

With respect to this clone: The junction shows a germline mismatch at one end, possibly a read error. The gene calls are TRBV11-1 and TRBJ2-5; the D gene is possibly TRBD2 (5 bases). The CDR3 consists of 12 residues. Germline V gene sequence: CDR1 SGHAT, CDR2 FQDESV (reference sequence). The CDR3 bases are TGTGTCAGCAGCTTAGAGGCGCGGGCCCAGTACTTC. Translated: CVSSLEARAQYF.

The rearrangement links TRBV18 to TRBJ1-1; TRBD1 is a possible D gene (6 bases). The length of the CDR3 is 15 residues. In germline, CDR1 is KGHSH, CDR2 LQKENI. V dropped 5 bases and J dropped 1 base, with 14 bases sitting between them. In DNA, the CDR3 is TGTGCCAGCTCAGTGAGGACAGATGCGAACACTGAAGCTTTCTTT. It is translated as CASSVRTDANTEAFF.

The rearrangement links TRBV9 to TRBJ2-2; 7 positions agree with TRBD1. This CDR3 has 13 amino acids. Trimming cost V 5 bases and J 4 bases; bases outside gene matches: 2. The V gene's germline CDR1 is SGDLS and CDR2 YYNGEE. The CDR3 is CASSDRATGELFF. The CDR3 region has the DNA TGTGCCAGCAGTGACAGGGCCACCGGGGAGCTGTTTTTT.